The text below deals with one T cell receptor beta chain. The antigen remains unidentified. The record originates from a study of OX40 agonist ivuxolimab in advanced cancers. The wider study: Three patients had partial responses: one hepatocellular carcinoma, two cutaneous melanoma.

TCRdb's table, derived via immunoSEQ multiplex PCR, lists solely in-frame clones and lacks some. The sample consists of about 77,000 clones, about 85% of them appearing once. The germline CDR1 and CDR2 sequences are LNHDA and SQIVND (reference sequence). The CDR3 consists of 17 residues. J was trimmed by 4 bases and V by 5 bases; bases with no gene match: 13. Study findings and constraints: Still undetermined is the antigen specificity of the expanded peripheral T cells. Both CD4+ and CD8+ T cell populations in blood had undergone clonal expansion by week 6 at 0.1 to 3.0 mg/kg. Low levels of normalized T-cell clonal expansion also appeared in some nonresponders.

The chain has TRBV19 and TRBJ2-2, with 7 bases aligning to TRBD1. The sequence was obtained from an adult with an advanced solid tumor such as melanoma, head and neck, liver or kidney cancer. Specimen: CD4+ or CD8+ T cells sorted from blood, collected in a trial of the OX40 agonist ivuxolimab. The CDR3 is CASSSNQDRSGTGELFF. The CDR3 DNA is TGTGCCAGTAGTTCAAACCAGGACAGGTCGGGCACCGGGGAGCTGTTTTTT.